This TCR beta chain emerged from a study of T cells in Graves' hyperthyroidism and ophthalmopathy. Germline V CDR1 and CDR2: SGHVS, FNYEAQ. This CDR3 comprises 17 residues. V lost 1 base to trimming and J lost 5 bases, with 18 bases between them. RNA transcripts provided the source from which TCR beta CDR3 regions were amplified. Initially, a first-round RT-PCR of the TCR CDR3 employed the HTBI primer set. TCRdb reprocessed the multiplex PCR reads via MiXCR and lists one record per CDR3 protein. This table has about 500,000 distinct CDR3 sequences, approximately 15% appearing once. Fresh peripheral blood, 7.5 to 10 ml of it, supplied the PBMCs. This clonotype has more than one count but fewer than ten.

Sequencing input: blood. This receptor was obtained from a woman between 18 and 29 years old with Graves' hyperthyroidism. The V and J genes are TRBV7-6 and TRBJ2-1; tentative D call: TRBD1 (6 bases). As DNA, the CDR3 is TGTGCCAGCAGCTTAGGCAGAACTTTGGGGGCGAACAATGAGCAGTTCTTC. It encodes CASSLGRTLGANNEQFF. Using reference TRBV7-6 and TRBJ2-1 for the parts outside the CDR3, the full variable domain is GAGVSQSPRYKVTKRGQDVALRCDPISGHVSLYWYRQALGQGPEFLTYFNYEAQQDKSGLPNDRFSAERPEGSISTLTIQRTEQRDSAMYRCASSLGRTLGANNEQFFGPGTRLTVL.